The 12 T cell receptor beta chains in this list originate from one sample, sequenced in a study of blood T cells in healthy people across ages. Primers used in a second PCR of about 7 to 12 cycles were a sample-barcoded 5' primer and a J-beta primer mix. TCRdb ran MiXCR on the 5' RACE reads and lists one entry per CDR3 protein. The sample contains 1.4 million to 1.5 million distinct CDR3 sequences, around 42% of which appear only once. Sequencing input: blood. Receptors originate from a young woman in good health.

This clonotype was counted only a few times. V is TRBV27 and J is TRBJ1-6; tentative D call: TRBD1 (6 bases). This CDR3 comprises 13 residues. Germline V gene data show CDR1 as MNHEY and CDR2 as SMNVEV (reference sequence). V was pared by 8 bases and J by 7 bases, with 12 bases between. This CDR3 reads CASGQGKNSPLHF. CDR3 nucleotide sequence: TGTGCCAGCGGGCAGGGGAAAAATTCACCCCTCCACTTT.

In the case of this clonotype: At one of its ends the junction is not consistent with the germline gene, which may arise from a read error. V usage is TRBV7-7 and J usage is TRBJ1-1; TRBD1 aligns across 9 bases. Germline CDR1 is SSHAT and CDR2 is FNYEAQ (reference sequence). This CDR3 comprises 17 residues. The CDR3 sequence is CASSLTGTGPMNTEAFF. In DNA, the CDR3 is TGTGCTAGCAGCTTAACCGGGACAGGGCCTATGAACACTGAAGCTTTCTTT.

The V call is TRBV3-1, the J call TRBJ1-2; D unclear. V was clipped by 0 bases and J by 7 bases, with 9 bases between them. Germline V gene sequence: CDR1 LGHDT, CDR2 YNNKEL (reference sequence). The CDR3 is 13 residues long. In DNA form, the CDR3 reads TGTGCCAGCAGCCAAGATGATGTGGGTGGCTACACCTTC. This sequence encodes CASSQDDVGGYTF.

Only a few counts were recorded for this clonotype. The rearrangement links TRBV6-2 or TRBV6-3 to TRBJ2-7; TRBD1 matches 9 bases. The CDR3 runs to 13 residues. The V and J ends lost 6 bases and 9 bases, in that order; junction bases with no gene match: 9. CDR1 is MNHEY and CDR2 is SVGEGT in the germline V gene. CDR3 loop: CASSGTGIRWQYF. The CDR3 DNA follows: TGTGCCAGCAGCGGGACAGGGATAAGATGGCAGTACTTC.

The V and J genes are TRBV7-2 and TRBJ2-5; no reliable D call. The end of the DNA fits TRBJ2-7 better, so the J call may be wrong. CDR3 size: 13 residues. From germline, CDR1 is SGHTA and CDR2 FQGNSA. CDR3 loop: CASSLAHNYEQYF. As DNA, the CDR3 is TGTGCCAGCAGCTTAGCACACAACTACGAGCAGTACTTC.

This chain links TRBV11-2 with TRBJ2-7, with D uncertain. The CDR3 is made up of 14 amino acids. Germline CDR1 reads SGHAT; CDR2 reads FQNNGV. Trimming stripped 0 bases from V and 0 bases from J, with 6 bases between. CDR3: CASSLELGSYEQYF. As DNA, the CDR3 is TGTGCCAGCAGCTTAGAGTTGGGCTCCTACGAGCAGTACTTC.

This clonotype was detected only once. The V call is TRBV2, the J call TRBJ2-4, with 10 bases lining up with TRBD1. The CDR3 length is 14 residues. V lost 6 bases to trimming and J lost 14 bases; unmatched junction nucleotides: 13. Looked up from germline, CDR1 is SNHLY and CDR2 is FYNNEI. The CDR3 sequence is CASSQRDRGPGEYF. In nucleotides, the CDR3 is TGTGCCAGCAGCCAACGGGACAGGGGACCCGGGGAGTACTTC.

The V call is TRBV6-5, the J call TRBJ1-2; weak D call: TRBD1 (6 bases). The germline CDR1 and CDR2 sequences are MNHEY and SVGAGI. The CDR3 is 12 residues long. Trimming cost V 6 bases and J 7 bases, with 12 bases left between them. The CDR3 loop is CASSKQGTGYTF. CDR3 coding DNA: TGTGCCAGCAGCAAACAGGGTACTGGCTACACCTTC.

The table lists this clonotype with a few counts. The CDR3 is CASGTDRESYEQYF. In nucleotides, the CDR3 is TGTGCCAGCGGAACCGACAGGGAATCCTACGAGCAGTACTTC. The rearrangement links TRBV7-9 to TRBJ2-7; the match to TRBD1 covers 7 bases. The CDR3 is 14 amino acids. Per germline, CDR1 SEHNR and CDR2 FQNEAQ (reference sequence). With 8 bases clipped from V and 1 base from J, the junction kept 8 bases outside the gene matches.

This clonotype was seen a handful of times. The chain recombines TRBV2 with TRBJ2-3, with D possibly matching TRBD2 (6 bases). The CDR3 totals 15 residues. The V gene's germline CDR1 is SNHLY and CDR2 FYNNEI. V was shortened by 8 bases and J by 3 bases, with 18 bases between the two germline ends. The CDR3 nucleotides are TGTGCCAGCCGGACCGGGACTCTGGGGACAGATACGCAGTATTTT. Protein: CASRTGTLGTDTQYF. The variable domain in full, completed from reference TRBV2 and TRBJ2-3, reads EPEVTQTPSHQVTQMGQEVILRCVPISNHLYFYWYRQILGQKVEFLVSFYNNEISEKSEIFDDQFSVERPDGSNFTLKIRSTKLEDSAMYFCASRTGTLGTDTQYFGPGTRLTVL.

This clonotype was detected only a few times. The chain has TRBV6-1 and TRBJ2-7; D is uncertain. Germline lookup yields CDR1 MNHNS and CDR2 SASEGT. CDR3 length: 15 residues. Trimming left V 2 bases short and J 0 bases short, with 11 bases between. The CDR3 loop is CASSETLARSYEQYF. CDR3 sequence (DNA): TGTGCCAGCAGTGAAACCCTCGCCCGCTCCTACGAGCAGTACTTC.

The chain is built from TRBV10-3 and TRBJ2-1; 12 bases agree with TRBD2. The CDR3 totals 15 residues. The germline CDR1 and CDR2 sequences are ENHRY and SYGVKD. V lost 4 bases to trimming and J lost 6 bases; unmatched junction nucleotides: 4. The CDR3 is CAISGTSGAFNEQFF. CDR3 bases: TGTGCCATCAGTGGGACTAGCGGGGCATTCAATGAGCAGTTCTTC.